This TCR beta chain stems from a study of blood T cell repertoires in COVID-19. About the study: Spain, Italy and the United States supplied samples that represented acute and convalescent COVID-19. In each case, the material was cDNA or gDNA derived from T cells, B-cell-depleted T cells, or PBMCs.

In the study's own analysis: For nucleated cells, counts were estimated from reference gene primer amplification. Assay: immunoSEQ multiplex PCR; the TCRdb copy retains only in-frame clones and omits some. The V and J calls and the clone size are those of that table, but D and trimming were determined from the DNA. This sample yields under 300,000 clones, of which more than 65% are seen a single time; 1.4% belongs to the top ten. V gave up 4 bases and J gave up 4 bases; unmatched junction bases: 14. In germline, CDR1 is SGHRS, CDR2 YFSETQ. The length of the CDR3 is 17 residues. This clone was detected once.

The chain links TRBV5-1 to TRBJ2-3, with 8 bases lining up with TRBD2. Sequencing input: peripheral blood. The TCR originated in a middle-aged woman who had recovered from COVID-19. CDR3 protein: CASSPPPTGGASDTQYF. The CDR3 nucleotides read TGCGCCAGCAGCCCGCCACCAACCGGGGGGGCCTCAGATACGCAGTATTTT. Variable domain in full (rest from reference TRBV5-1 and TRBJ2-3): KAGVTQTPRYLIKTRGQQVTLSCSPISGHRSVSWYQQTPGQGLQFLFEYFSETQRNKGNFPGRFSGRQFSNSRSEMNVSTLELGDSALYLCASSPPPTGGASDTQYFGPGTRLTVL.